Listed below are T cell receptor beta chains from one sample, sequenced in a study of T cell responses to AZD1222 COVID-19 vaccine. Only in-frame clones appear in the TCRdb table, and some are missing; sequencing was by immunoSEQ multiplex PCR. Of 150,000 or so clones in the sample, roughly 87% are singletons; the top ten hold 5% to 5.5%. Sample: peripheral blood, taken on day 0 of AZD1222 vaccination. The receptor set was obtained from an adult in good health. Each CDR3 is given with its conserved first and last residue. The D gene is left open where the match is weak. Some rows mark clone size as missing; the rest say once, few, many or name a class of expanded clone.

TRBJ1-4 TRBD1 . TRBV28 CASSSGGSGREKLFF TGTGCCAGCAGTTCAGGGGGCAGCGGGCGAGAAAAACTGTTTTTT
TRBJ1-2 . . TRBV19 CASGEPGYGYTF TGTGCCTCGGGGGAACCAGGCTATGGCTACACCTTC
TRBJ2-5 . . TRBV11-1 CASSFRQYQETQYF TGTGCCAGCAGCTTCCGACAGTATCAAGAGACCCAGTACTTC
TRBJ2-7 TRBD2 . TRBV7-2 CASRVTSGRSYEQYF TGTGCCAGCAGAGTGACTAGCGGGAGATCCTACGAGCAGTACTTC
TRBJ1-1 . once TRBV9 CASSAMQGTEAFF TGTGCCAGCAGTGCTATGCAGGGGACTGAAGCTTTCTTT
TRBJ2-5 . . TRBV5-6 CASSQREQKTQYF TGTGCCAGCAGCCAGCGCGAGCAAAAGACCCAGTACTTC
TRBJ1-1 . once TRBV7-2 CASSLERHSAFF TGTGCCAGCAGCTTAGAAAGACACTCAGCTTTCTTT
TRBJ2-7 . . TRBV5-4 CASSDGLPGAYEQYF TGTGCCAGCAGCGATGGACTTCCGGGGGCGTACGAGCAGTACTTC
TRBJ2-1 TRBD2 . TRBV5-3 CARSPGLAGGRYNEQFF TGTGCCAGAAGCCCAGGACTAGCGGGAGGTCGGTACAATGAGCAGTTCTTC
TRBJ2-1 TRBD2 . TRBV28 CASSLGLAQNSYNEQFF TGTGCCAGCAGTTTAGGACTAGCGCAAAACTCCTACAATGAGCAGTTCTTC
TRBJ1-4 . . TRBV12-3/TRBV12-4 CASSLSEKLFF TGTGCCAGCAGTTTGTCAGAAAAACTGTTTTTT
TRBJ1-2 . . TRBV6-2/TRBV6-3 CASSYRAASSDTF TGTGCCAGCAGTTACAGGGCAGCTTCCTCCGACACCTTC
TRBJ1-2 TRBD1 . TRBV28 CASSTTGGANYGYTF TGTGCCAGCAGTACTACAGGGGGCGCGAACTATGGCTACACCTTC
TRBJ2-7 . few TRBV2 CASRPRQRPYEQYF TGTGCCAGCAGACCCCGACAGAGACCCTACGAGCAGTACTTC
TRBJ2-3 TRBD2 . TRBV7-9 CASGTSGTDTQYF TGTGCCAGTGGGACTAGCGGGACGGATACGCAGTATTTT
TRBJ1-5 TRBD1 . TRBV28 CASSDRVQPQHF TGTGCCAGTAGTGACAGGGTGCAGCCCCAGCATTTT
TRBJ2-7 . few TRBV6-5 CASSPRVAGSYEQYF TGTGCCAGCAGCCCCAGGGTAGCCGGCTCCTACGAGCAGTACTTC
TRBJ2-7 . . TRBV7-2 CASSLAIAGNEQYF TGTGCCAGCAGCTTGGCGATCGCGGGAAACGAGCAGTACTTC
TRBJ1-6 . few TRBV9 CASSAGVNSPLHF TGTGCCAGCAGCGCAGGGGTAAATTCACCCCTCCACTTT
TRBJ1-2 . few TRBV9 CASSVGGDYGYTF TGTGCCAGCAGCGTGGGGGGTGACTATGGCTACACCTTC
TRBJ2-1 . . TRBV12-5 CASGPTDRMWSNEQFF TGTGCTAGTGGCCCTACCGACAGGATGTGGTCGAATGAGCAGTTCTTC
TRBJ1-1 TRBD1 . TRBV28 CASSSGTAYTEAFF TGTGCCAGCAGTTCCGGGACAGCTTACACTGAAGCTTTCTTT
TRBJ2-7 . . TRBV11-2 CASSLIYMQQYF TGTGCCAGCAGCTTAATTTATATGCAGCAGTACTTC
TRBJ1-5 . . TRBV5-1 CASSLEGRSNQPQHF TGCGCCAGCAGCTTGGAGGGGAGGAGCAATCAGCCCCAGCATTTT
TRBJ2-1 . . TRBV6-5 CASSYQLAGREQFF TGTGCCAGCAGTTACCAACTAGCCGGTAGAGAGCAGTTCTTC
TRBJ2-1 . . TRBV18 CASSPLSGLRNNEQFF TGTGCCAGCTCACCGCTTTCGGGGTTGCGGAACAATGAGCAGTTCTTC
TRBJ1-6 . . TRBV2 CASTQGDGSPLHF TGTGCCAGCACGCAGGGCGACGGTTCACCCCTCCACTTT
TRBJ2-1 . . TRBV7-3 CASSSTVSSYNEQFF TGTGCCAGCAGCTCTACCGTAAGCTCCTACAATGAGCAGTTCTTC